A single sample is the source of the 7 T cell receptor beta chains below, sequenced in a study of T cell responses to AZD1222 COVID-19 vaccine. Libraries were prepared by immunoSEQ multiplex PCR; TCRdb keeps only in-frame clonotypes and omits some of them. The profile shows about 100,000 clones, about 90% of them singletons. Here the sequenced sample was peripheral blood, taken 28 days after the second AZD1222 dose. These receptors originate from an adult who received the AZD1222 COVID-19 vaccine.

The chain is built from TRBV2 and TRBJ2-7; D call uncertain. Germline CDR1 reads SNHLY; CDR2 reads FYNNEI. The V end lost 5 bases, the J end lost 3 bases, and 11 bases lay between the germline ends. This CDR3 is built from 13 residues. The CDR3 loop reads CASSRDTYYEQYF. The CDR3 nucleotides are TGTGCCAGCAGTAGAGACACCTACTACGAGCAGTACTTC.

The chain recombines TRBV7-2 with TRBJ1-5; D not resolved. The germline gives CDR1 SGHTA, CDR2 FQGNSA. CDR3 length equals 15 residues. Trimming shortened V by 8 bases and J by 5 bases, and 19 bases separated the two germline ends. CDR3 loop: CASARGDWPHQPQHF. CDR3 DNA: TGTGCCAGCGCCAGAGGTGATTGGCCCCATCAGCCCCAGCATTTT.

The chain is built from TRBV27 and TRBJ2-7; TRBD1 agrees at 9 bases. In germline, CDR1 is MNHEY, CDR2 SMNVEV (reference sequence). V shed 3 bases, J shed 5 bases, and the junction held 2 bases outside the gene matches. The CDR3 covers 13 residues. CDR3 bases: TGTGCCAGCAGTTTTGGGACAGGGAACGAGCAGTACTTC. Protein sequence: CASSFGTGNEQYF.

Points on this clone: The junction does not match germline at one end; this may be a read error. The rearrangement joins TRBV19 to TRBJ1-4; 7 bases are a match to TRBD1. CDR1 is LNHDA and CDR2 is SQIVND in the germline V gene (reference sequence). The CDR3 totals 8 residues. CDR3 nucleotides: TGTGCCAGCCAGGGACAGACGTTT. Translation: CASQGQTF.

The chain carries TRBV6-5 and TRBJ1-6, with D possibly matching TRBD1 (5 bases). Germline V lookup: CDR1 MNHEY, CDR2 SVGAGI. V was cut by 4 bases and J by 9 bases, with 10 bases left in between. The CDR3 is 13 amino acids. CDR3 sequence: CASSSLGTSPLHF. Here the CDR3 DNA reads TGTGCCAGCAGTTCCCTGGGGACTTCACCCCTCCACTTT.

The V gene is TRBV6-5, the J gene TRBJ1-6, with 8 bases aligning to TRBD1. Germline CDR1 is MNHEY and CDR2 is SVGAGI. V shed 6 bases, J shed 6 bases, and the junction held 4 bases outside the gene matches. The CDR3 is 14 amino acids. CDR3: CASRRQGSNSPLHF. Here the CDR3 DNA reads TGTGCCAGCAGACGACAGGGGTCTAATTCACCCCTCCACTTT.

This clone was detected only once. This sequence joins TRBV28 and TRBJ2-7; 9 nucleotides agree with TRBD1. The CDR3 runs to 18 residues. Germline trimming cut 5 bases from V and 3 bases from J; bases unmatched to any gene: 17. Germline assignment: CDR1 MDHEN and CDR2 SYDVKM. This CDR3 reads CASSPWGQGMLQGYEQYF. In DNA, the CDR3 is TGTGCCAGCAGTCCCTGGGGACAGGGAATGCTACAAGGCTACGAGCAGTACTTC.